Listed here are 3 T cell receptor beta chains from one sample, sequenced in a study of T cells after yellow fever vaccination. TCRdb reprocessed the 5' RACE reads with MiXCR, giving one entry per CDR3 protein. The sample records about 340,000 distinct CDR3 sequences, about 4% being singletons. Sequenced here: PBMCs, sampled 5 days after the yellow fever booster vaccination. These receptors were collected from a man aged 18 to 29 who received the YFV17D yellow fever vaccine.

The chain has TRBV7-2 and TRBJ2-7; 8 bases are shared with TRBD2. The CDR3 has 16 amino acids. The V gene's germline CDR1 is SGHTA and CDR2 FQGNSA. V lost 1 base, J lost 6 bases, and 11 bases stayed unmatched. CDR3 in amino acids: CASSLVSVTTSVEQYF. CDR3 nucleotides: TGTGCCAGCAGCTTAGTATCCGTTACGACTAGCGTCGAGCAGTACTTC.

The genes are TRBV20-1 and TRBJ1-2; 10 bases are a match to TRBD1. V shed 0 bases and J 5 bases; nucleotides not matched to a gene: 15. CDR3 length equals 18 residues. Germline V gene lookup returns CDR1 DFQATT and CDR2 SNEGSKA (reference sequence). In nucleotides, the CDR3 is TGCAGTGCTAGAGACCCCGGGACAGGGGTTTATGGCTTATATGGCTACACCTTC. Its translation is CSARDPGTGVYGLYGYTF.

This clonotype was recorded many times. The rearrangement joins TRBV5-4 to TRBJ2-5, with 8 bases that match TRBD1. This CDR3 region has 14 residues. Losses at the gene ends were 4 bases for V and 5 bases for J; bases not matched to a gene: 7. CDR1 is SGHNT, CDR2 YYREEE, per germline (reference sequence). CDR3 DNA sequence: TGTGCCAGCAGCCGGCAGGGGGCCACCGAGACCCAGTACTTC. This sequence encodes CASSRQGATETQYF.